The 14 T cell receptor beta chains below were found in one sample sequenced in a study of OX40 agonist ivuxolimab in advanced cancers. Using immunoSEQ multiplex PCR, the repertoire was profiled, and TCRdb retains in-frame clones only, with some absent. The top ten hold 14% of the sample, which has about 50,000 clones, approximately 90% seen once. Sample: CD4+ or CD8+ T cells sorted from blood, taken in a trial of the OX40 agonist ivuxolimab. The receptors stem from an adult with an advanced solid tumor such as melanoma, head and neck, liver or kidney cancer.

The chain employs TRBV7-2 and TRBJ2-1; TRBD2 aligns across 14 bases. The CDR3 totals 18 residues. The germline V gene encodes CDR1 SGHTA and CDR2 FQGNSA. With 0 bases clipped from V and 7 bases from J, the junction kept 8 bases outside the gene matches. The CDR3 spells CASSLARLAGGHRNEQFF. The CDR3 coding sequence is TGTGCCAGCAGCTTAGCGCGACTAGCGGGGGGGCATAGGAATGAGCAGTTCTTC.

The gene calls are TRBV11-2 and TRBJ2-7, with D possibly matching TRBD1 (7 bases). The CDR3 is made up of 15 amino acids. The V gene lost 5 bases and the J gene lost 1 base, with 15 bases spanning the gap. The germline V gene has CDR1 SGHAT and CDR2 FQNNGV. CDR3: CASSPGGGWSYEQYF. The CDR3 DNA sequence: TGTGCCAGCAGCCCTGGAGGGGGCTGGTCCTACGAGCAGTACTTC.

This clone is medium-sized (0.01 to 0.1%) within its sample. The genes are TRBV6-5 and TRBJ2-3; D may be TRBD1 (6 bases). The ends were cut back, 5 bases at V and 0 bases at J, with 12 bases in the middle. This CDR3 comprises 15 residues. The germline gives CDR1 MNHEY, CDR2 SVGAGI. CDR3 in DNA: TGTGCCAGCAGTCCCGGGACAACGAGCACAGATACGCAGTATTTT. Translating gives CASSPGTTSTDTQYF.

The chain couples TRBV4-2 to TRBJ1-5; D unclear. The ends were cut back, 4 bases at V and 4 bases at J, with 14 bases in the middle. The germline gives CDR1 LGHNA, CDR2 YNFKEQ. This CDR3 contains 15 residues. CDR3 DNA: TGTGCCAGCAGCCCTTGGGGTGGGGAGAATCAGCCCCAGCATTTT. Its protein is CASSPWGGENQPQHF.

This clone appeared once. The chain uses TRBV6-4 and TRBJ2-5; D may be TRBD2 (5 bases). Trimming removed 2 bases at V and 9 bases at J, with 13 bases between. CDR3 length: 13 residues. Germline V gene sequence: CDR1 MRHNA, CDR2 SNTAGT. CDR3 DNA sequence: TGTGCCAGCAGTGACCCGAGGGCTGGGGCCCAGTACTTC. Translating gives CASSDPRAGAQYF.

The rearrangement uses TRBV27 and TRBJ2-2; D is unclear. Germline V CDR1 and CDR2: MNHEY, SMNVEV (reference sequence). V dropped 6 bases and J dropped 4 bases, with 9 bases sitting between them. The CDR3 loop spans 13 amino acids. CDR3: CASRTGTTGELFF. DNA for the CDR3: TGTGCCAGCAGAACCGGAACCACCGGGGAGCTGTTTTTT.

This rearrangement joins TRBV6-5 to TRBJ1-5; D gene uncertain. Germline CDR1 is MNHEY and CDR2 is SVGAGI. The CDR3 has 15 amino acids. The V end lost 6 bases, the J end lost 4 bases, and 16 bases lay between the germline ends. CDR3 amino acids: CASSPRAAGNQPQHF. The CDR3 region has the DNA TGTGCCAGCAGCCCTCGCGCAGCGGGGAATCAGCCCCAGCATTTT.

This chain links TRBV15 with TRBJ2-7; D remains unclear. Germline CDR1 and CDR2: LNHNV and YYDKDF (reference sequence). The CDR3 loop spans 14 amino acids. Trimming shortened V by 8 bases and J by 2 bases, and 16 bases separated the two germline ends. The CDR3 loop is CATLRGRWAYEQYF. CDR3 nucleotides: TGTGCCACCTTAAGAGGAAGATGGGCCTACGAGCAGTACTTC.

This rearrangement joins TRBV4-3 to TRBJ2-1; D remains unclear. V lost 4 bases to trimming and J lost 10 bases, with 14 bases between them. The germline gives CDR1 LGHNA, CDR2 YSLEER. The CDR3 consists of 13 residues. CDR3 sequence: CASSLELRSEQFF. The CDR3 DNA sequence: TGCGCCAGCAGCCTGGAACTGAGATCCGAGCAGTTCTTC.

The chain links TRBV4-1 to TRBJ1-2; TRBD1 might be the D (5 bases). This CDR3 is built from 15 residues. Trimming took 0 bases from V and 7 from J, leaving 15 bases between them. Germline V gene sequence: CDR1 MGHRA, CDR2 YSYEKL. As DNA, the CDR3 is TGCGCCAGCAGCCAAGATTTCGCAGGGCGGAGTGGCTACACCTTC. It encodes CASSQDFAGRSGYTF.

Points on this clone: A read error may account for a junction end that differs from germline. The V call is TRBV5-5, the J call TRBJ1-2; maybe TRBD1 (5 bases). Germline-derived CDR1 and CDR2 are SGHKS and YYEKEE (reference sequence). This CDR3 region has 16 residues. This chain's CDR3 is CASRLEEARGFYGYTF. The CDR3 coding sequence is TGTGCCAGCAGATTGGAGGAGGCTAGGGGTTTCTATGGCTACACCTTC.

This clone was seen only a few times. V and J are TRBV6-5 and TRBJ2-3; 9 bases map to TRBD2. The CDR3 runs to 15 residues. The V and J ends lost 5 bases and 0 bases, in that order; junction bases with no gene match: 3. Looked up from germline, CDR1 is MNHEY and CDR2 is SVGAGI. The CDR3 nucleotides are TGTGCCAGCAGTCCCGGGACTAGCAGCACAGATACGCAGTATTTT. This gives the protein CASSPGTSSTDTQYF.

The CDR3 nucleotides are TGCGCCAGCAGCACGACAGTAAACGAGCAGTACTTC. It codes for CASSTTVNEQYF. This rearrangement joins TRBV5-1 to TRBJ2-7; maybe TRBD1 (5 bases). V was trimmed by 4 bases and J by 5 bases, leaving 10 bases between them. Germline assignment: CDR1 SGHRS and CDR2 YFSETQ. The CDR3 contains 12 residues.

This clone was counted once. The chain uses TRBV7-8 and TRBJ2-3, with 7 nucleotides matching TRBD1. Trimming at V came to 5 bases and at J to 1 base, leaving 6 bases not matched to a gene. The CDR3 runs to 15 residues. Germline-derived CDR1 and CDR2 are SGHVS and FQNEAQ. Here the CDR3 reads CASSGPDRGTDTQYF. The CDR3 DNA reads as TGTGCCAGCAGCGGCCCCGACAGGGGCACAGATACGCAGTATTTT.